A selection of T cell receptor beta chains follows, all from one sample in a study of cytomegalovirus exposure and HLA in healthy donors. Data came from immunoSEQ multiplex PCR; TCRdb stores just in-frame clones and leaves some out. This table holds more than 95,000 clones, around 84% found once. Material for sequencing was PBMCs. The receptor set was obtained from a woman aged 40 to 50 in good health and CMV-seronegative. The CDR3 runs from the conserved cysteine through the conserved F or W. Each record gives: CDR3 DNA, CDR3 protein, CDR3 length, V gene, clone size, J gene, D gene. A D gene is named only where the DNA matches it firmly. The size entry is marked missing in some rows and otherwise reads once, few, many or a size class.

CDR3 DNA: TGTGCCAGCAGCTTAGAATCAGGGGGGTATTCTGAAGCTTTCTTT; CDR3 protein: CASSLESGGYSEAFF; CDR3 length: 15; V gene: TRBV11-2; clone size: -; J gene: TRBJ1-1; D gene: TRBD1
CDR3 DNA: TGTGCCAGCAGCTTCGCTGGGGCCAACGGCCTGACTTTC; CDR3 protein: CASSFAGANGLTF; CDR3 length: 13; V gene: TRBV7-2; clone size: -; J gene: TRBJ2-6; D gene: -
CDR3 DNA: TGTGCCAGCAGCCCCCAGGGGTTCACAGATACGCAGTATTTT; CDR3 protein: CASSPQGFTDTQYF; CDR3 length: 14; V gene: TRBV7-9; clone size: -; J gene: TRBJ2-3; D gene: -
CDR3 DNA: TGTGCCAGCAGGAACAGACAGGTCCCCTACGAGCAGTACTTC; CDR3 protein: CASRNRQVPYEQYF; CDR3 length: 14; V gene: TRBV6-1; clone size: -; J gene: TRBJ2-7; D gene: -
CDR3 DNA: TGCGCCAGCAGCCAAGTTGTCTTATACAATGAGCAGTTCTTC; CDR3 protein: CASSQVVLYNEQFF; CDR3 length: 14; V gene: TRBV4-1; clone size: -; J gene: TRBJ2-1; D gene: -
CDR3 DNA: TGTGCCAGCAGAGTAGACGGAGGGGTTACGTTAGAGACCCAGTACTTC; CDR3 protein: CASRVDGGVTLETQYF; CDR3 length: 16; V gene: TRBV2; clone size: few; J gene: TRBJ2-5; D gene: -
CDR3 DNA: TGTGCCAGTAGCCCAGGGGTCCGTCAGCCCCAGCATTTT; CDR3 protein: CASSPGVRQPQHF; CDR3 length: 13; V gene: TRBV19; clone size: -; J gene: TRBJ1-5; D gene: -
CDR3 DNA: TGTGCCAGCAGCGCCGTCAGGCCCCCGGCTGGAAACACCATATATTTT; CDR3 protein: CASSAVRPPAGNTIYF; CDR3 length: 16; V gene: TRBV7-9; clone size: -; J gene: TRBJ1-3; D gene: -
CDR3 DNA: TGCGCCAGCAGCCAAGATAGGACGCTTGGGGGGGGTATGGAAAAACTGTTTTTT; CDR3 protein: CASSQDRTLGGGMEKLFF; CDR3 length: 18; V gene: TRBV4-1; clone size: -; J gene: TRBJ1-4; D gene: -
CDR3 DNA: TGTGCCAGTAGTATAGCTCGGAGCTCCTACGAGCAGTACTTC; CDR3 protein: CASSIARSSYEQYF; CDR3 length: 14; V gene: TRBV19; clone size: -; J gene: TRBJ2-7; D gene: -
CDR3 DNA: TGTGCCAGCAGCTTAGAGAGCGGGAGTTTGAGTGAGCAGTTCTTC; CDR3 protein: CASSLESGSLSEQFF; CDR3 length: 15; V gene: TRBV11-2; clone size: -; J gene: TRBJ2-1; D gene: TRBD2
CDR3 DNA: TGCGCCAGCAGCCAAGATCCCAGCGGGTACGAGCAGTACTTC; CDR3 protein: CASSQDPSGYEQYF; CDR3 length: 14; V gene: TRBV4-3; clone size: -; J gene: TRBJ2-7; D gene: -
CDR3 DNA: TGTGCCAGCAGCACCGGACAGGGGAGAGCTAACTATGGCTACACCTTC; CDR3 protein: CASSTGQGRANYGYTF; CDR3 length: 16; V gene: TRBV7-9; clone size: -; J gene: TRBJ1-2; D gene: TRBD1
CDR3 DNA: TGTGCCAGCAGTTACTCGGCCGGGTTGGGCGGGGAGCTGTTTTTT; CDR3 protein: CASSYSAGLGGELFF; CDR3 length: 15; V gene: TRBV6-5; clone size: -; J gene: TRBJ2-2; D gene: -
CDR3 DNA: TGTGCCAGCAGCTTAACACGAGGAAACACCATATATTTT; CDR3 protein: CASSLTRGNTIYF; CDR3 length: 13; V gene: TRBV11-2; clone size: -; J gene: TRBJ1-3; D gene: -
CDR3 DNA: TGTGCCATCAGTGAGTCACCAGGGTTCTATGGCTACACCTTC; CDR3 protein: CAISESPGFYGYTF; CDR3 length: 14; V gene: TRBV10-3; clone size: once; J gene: TRBJ1-2; D gene: -
CDR3 DNA: TGTGCCAGCAGCCGAGCCGGAGGGAGTAGGGGCACTGAAGCTTTCTTT; CDR3 protein: CASSRAGGSRGTEAFF; CDR3 length: 16; V gene: TRBV7-9; clone size: -; J gene: TRBJ1-1; D gene: -
CDR3 DNA: TGTGCCAGTAGGGCCCATGACAGGGGGCAAGAGACCCAGTACTTC; CDR3 protein: CASRAHDRGQETQYF; CDR3 length: 15; V gene: TRBV19; clone size: -; J gene: TRBJ2-5; D gene: TRBD1
CDR3 DNA: TGTGCCAGCAGTTTGATTAGCGGGAGCTCCTACAATGAGCAGTTCTTC; CDR3 protein: CASSLISGSSYNEQFF; CDR3 length: 16; V gene: TRBV28; clone size: -; J gene: TRBJ2-1; D gene: TRBD2
CDR3 DNA: TGCGCCAGCAGTGATACCCAGAGGATTGGGGAGACCCAGTACTTC; CDR3 protein: CASSDTQRIGETQYF; CDR3 length: 15; V gene: TRBV10-2; clone size: -; J gene: TRBJ2-5; D gene: -
CDR3 DNA: TGTGCCAGCAGTTACGGAGCGGGTCGGGGCCTCTACGAGCAGTACTTC; CDR3 protein: CASSYGAGRGLYEQYF; CDR3 length: 16; V gene: TRBV6-5; clone size: few; J gene: TRBJ2-7; D gene: -
CDR3 DNA: TGTGCCAGCAGCTTGGGGAGGACTAGCGGGAGATGGACAGATACGCAGTATTTT; CDR3 protein: CASSLGRTSGRWTDTQYF; CDR3 length: 18; V gene: TRBV5-6; clone size: few; J gene: TRBJ2-3; D gene: TRBD2
CDR3 DNA: TGTGCCAGCAGCTTCGACAGGGTCGAGCAGTACTTC; CDR3 protein: CASSFDRVEQYF; CDR3 length: 12; V gene: TRBV5-6; clone size: -; J gene: TRBJ2-7; D gene: TRBD1
CDR3 DNA: TGTGCCAGCTTCGAGCACTCTGGAAACACCATATATTTT; CDR3 protein: CASFEHSGNTIYF; CDR3 length: 13; V gene: TRBV21-1; clone size: few; J gene: TRBJ1-3; D gene: -
CDR3 DNA: TGTGCCAGCAGTTCGTTCCCGGGACTAGCGGGAGACCTCTACGAGCAGTACTTC; CDR3 protein: CASSSFPGLAGDLYEQYF; CDR3 length: 18; V gene: TRBV28; clone size: -; J gene: TRBJ2-7; D gene: TRBD2
CDR3 DNA: TGTGCCAGCACCTTATCCCAAAAAGGGGGACATGGCGGCGAGCAGTACTTC; CDR3 protein: CASTLSQKGGHGGEQYF; CDR3 length: 17; V gene: TRBV28; clone size: -; J gene: TRBJ2-7; D gene: -
CDR3 DNA: TGTGCCAGCAGTTGGGGCAGCTCCTACGAGCAGTACTTC; CDR3 protein: CASSWGSSYEQYF; CDR3 length: 13; V gene: TRBV27; clone size: -; J gene: TRBJ2-7; D gene: -
CDR3 DNA: TGTGCCATTCGTGGGGCCAACGGCCTGACTTTC; CDR3 protein: CAIRGANGLTF; CDR3 length: 11; V gene: TRBV2; clone size: -; J gene: TRBJ2-6; D gene: -
CDR3 DNA: TGTGCCAGCAGTGACTTAGGCGGCTCCTATGGCTACACCTTC; CDR3 protein: CASSDLGGSYGYTF; CDR3 length: 14; V gene: TRBV6-4; clone size: -; J gene: TRBJ1-2; D gene: -
CDR3 DNA: TGTTCCAGCAGATCGGACAGCAACTATGGCTACACCTTC; CDR3 protein: CSSRSDSNYGYTF; CDR3 length: 13; V gene: TRBV7-9; clone size: -; J gene: TRBJ1-2; D gene: -
CDR3 DNA: TGTGCCAGCAGGGACTACGCCGGGCAGCAAGAGACCCAGTACTTC; CDR3 protein: CASRDYAGQQETQYF; CDR3 length: 15; V gene: TRBV6-1; clone size: -; J gene: TRBJ2-5; D gene: -
CDR3 DNA: TGTGCCAGCAGTGCCCGACTAGGCCTCGACAATGAGCAGTTCTTC; CDR3 protein: CASSARLGLDNEQFF; CDR3 length: 15; V gene: TRBV27; clone size: -; J gene: TRBJ2-1; D gene: -
CDR3 DNA: TGTGCCAGCACTCTGGGACAGGGGGCGGGCCAGCCCCAGCATTTT; CDR3 protein: CASTLGQGAGQPQHF; CDR3 length: 15; V gene: TRBV6-6; clone size: -; J gene: TRBJ1-5; D gene: TRBD1
CDR3 DNA: TGTGCCAGCAGCTTCCGTCTCCTAGGGGGCGAGCAGTACTTC; CDR3 protein: CASSFRLLGGEQYF; CDR3 length: 14; V gene: TRBV11-2; clone size: -; J gene: TRBJ2-7; D gene: -
CDR3 DNA: TGTGCCAGCATGGGCGGGAGCTGGGCTGGGGCCAACGTCCTGACTTTC; CDR3 protein: CASMGGSWAGANVLTF; CDR3 length: 16; V gene: TRBV2; clone size: -; J gene: TRBJ2-6; D gene: TRBD2
CDR3 DNA: TGTGCCATCAGGCCAGGGACAGGGGGCTTCTACGAGCAGTACTTC; CDR3 protein: CAIRPGTGGFYEQYF; CDR3 length: 15; V gene: TRBV10-3; clone size: -; J gene: TRBJ2-7; D gene: TRBD1
CDR3 DNA: TGTGCCAGCAGTTTAGTGAGCGCCACAGATACGCAGTATTTT; CDR3 protein: CASSLVSATDTQYF; CDR3 length: 14; V gene: TRBV27; clone size: -; J gene: TRBJ2-3; D gene: -
CDR3 DNA: TGTGCCAGTAGCCGGGGTTCCAAAAACATTCAGTACTTC; CDR3 protein: CASSRGSKNIQYF; CDR3 length: 13; V gene: TRBV19; clone size: -; J gene: TRBJ2-4; D gene: -
CDR3 DNA: TGTGCCAGCAGCTTAGAACCGGGCGGGGAGCTGTTTTTT; CDR3 protein: CASSLEPGGELFF; CDR3 length: 13; V gene: TRBV11-2; clone size: few; J gene: TRBJ2-2; D gene: -
CDR3 DNA: TGTGCCAGCAGTTACTCGCAGGGTTACTACGAGCAGTACTTC; CDR3 protein: CASSYSQGYYEQYF; CDR3 length: 14; V gene: TRBV6-6; clone size: once; J gene: TRBJ2-7; D gene: -
CDR3 DNA: TGTGCCACCAGCAAAAGACTAGCGGGTAAAAATGAGCAGTTCTTC; CDR3 protein: CATSKRLAGKNEQFF; CDR3 length: 15; V gene: TRBV15; clone size: once; J gene: TRBJ2-1; D gene: TRBD2
CDR3 DNA: TGTGCCAGCAGCTTTACACAGGGGGCCTACAATGAGCAGTTCTTC; CDR3 protein: CASSFTQGAYNEQFF; CDR3 length: 15; V gene: TRBV5-4; clone size: few; J gene: TRBJ2-1; D gene: TRBD1
CDR3 DNA: TGTGCCAGCAGTCCCCTCACTACGACTAGCGGGAGATTCTACGAGCAGTACTTC; CDR3 protein: CASSPLTTTSGRFYEQYF; CDR3 length: 18; V gene: TRBV27; clone size: -; J gene: TRBJ2-7; D gene: TRBD2
CDR3 DNA: TGTGCCAGCAGGGCAGTCTCATTCAAACACACAGATACGCAGTATTTT; CDR3 protein: CASRAVSFKHTDTQYF; CDR3 length: 16; V gene: TRBV5-8; clone size: -; J gene: TRBJ2-3; D gene: -
CDR3 DNA: TGTGCCAGCAGCCCCCCCCATGACCGGGACAGCAACAATGAGCAGTTCTTC; CDR3 protein: CASSPPHDRDSNNEQFF; CDR3 length: 17; V gene: TRBV7-6; clone size: few; J gene: TRBJ2-1; D gene: TRBD1
CDR3 DNA: TGTGCCAGCAGCTTAGATTCGAGTTTGTTTTCCGAGCAGTACTTC; CDR3 protein: CASSLDSSLFSEQYF; CDR3 length: 15; V gene: TRBV11-2; clone size: -; J gene: TRBJ2-7; D gene: -